Listed below are T cell receptor beta chains from one sample, sequenced in a study of spatial heterogeneity in lung cancer. TCRdb processed the 5' RACE reads anew with MiXCR; each CDR3 protein has one entry. Of 25,000 to 30,000 distinct CDR3 sequences listed, approximately 8.1% were seen once; the top ten hold 35% to 40%. Sequencing used PBMCs, obtained at surgery. Receptors originate from a female donor with early-stage non-small cell lung cancer. The CDR3 runs from the conserved cysteine through the conserved F or W. Each record gives: V gene, CDR3 length, clone size, J gene, D gene, CDR3 DNA, CDR3 protein. A D gene is named only where the DNA matches it firmly. The size field is filled for only some rows; it gives once, few, many or a size class.

TRBV12-3/TRBV12-4	14	many	TRBJ2-2	TRBD1	TGTGCCAGCAGAGAAGGGACAGGCACCGGGGAGCTGTTTTTT	CASREGTGTGELFF
TRBV20-1	12	.	TRBJ2-1	.	TGCAGTGCCACATCCCAGAGGAACCATCAGTTCTTC	CSATSQRNHQFF
TRBV5-1	15	many	TRBJ2-1	TRBD2	TGCGCCAGCAGCTTGGAAGCGGGAGAGTTTAATGAGCAGTTCTTC	CASSLEAGEFNEQFF
TRBV12-3/TRBV12-4	13	few	TRBJ2-5	.	TGTGCCAGCAGTCTAACTCGATGGGAGACCCAGTACTTC	CASSLTRWETQYF
TRBV24-1	16	few	TRBJ2-2	.	TGTGCCACCAGTGATTTTGCACAGGGTCGAACCGGGGAGCTGTTTTTT	CATSDFAQGRTGELFF
TRBV10-3	12	many	TRBJ1-5	.	TGTGCCATCAGTGAGTCGACACGGCCCCAGCATTTT	CAISESTRPQHF
TRBV19	17	many	TRBJ2-6	.	TGTGCCAGTAGTATCGTCTCAGGCAGCTCTGGGGCCAACGTCCTGACTTTC	CASSIVSGSSGANVLTF
TRBV10-3	14	many	TRBJ2-1	TRBD2	TGTGCCATCAGTGAAAGCGGACTAGCGAAGGAGCAGTTCTTC	CAISESGLAKEQFF
TRBV7-9	14	many	TRBJ2-7	TRBD2	TGTGCCAGCAGCTCCGGGACTAGCGGGAGCGAGCAGTACTTC	CASSSGTSGSEQYF
TRBV10-1	13	many	TRBJ2-2	.	TGCGCCAGCAGTCCAGGGTTCACCGGGGAGCTGTTTTTT	CASSPGFTGELFF
TRBV6-2/TRBV6-3	15	.	TRBJ2-2	.	TGTGCCAGCAGTTCCGCGGCGCGGGGCGCCGGGGAGCTGTTTTTT	CASSSAARGAGELFF
TRBV6-1	13	many	TRBJ2-1	.	TGTGCCAGCAGGTACGAGGTAACCAATGAGCAGTTCTTC	CASRYEVTNEQFF
TRBV29-1	13	many	TRBJ1-1	TRBD1	TGCAGCGTAAGGACAGGGAGCAACACTGAAGCTTTCTTT	CSVRTGSNTEAFF
TRBV5-6	16	many	TRBJ2-1	TRBD2	TGTGCCAGCAGCTCCGATAGGGGACTATCCTACAATGAGCAGTTCTTC	CASSSDRGLSYNEQFF
TRBV29-1	13	many	TRBJ1-2	.	TGCAGCGCTGCGCTATGGGACGGACGGAGCTACACCTTC	CSAALWDGRSYTF
TRBV6-2/TRBV6-3	16	many	TRBJ2-3	TRBD2	TGTGCCAGCAGCCCCCCTAGCGGGAGGAGCACAGATACGCAGTATTTT	CASSPPSGRSTDTQYF
TRBV27	15	many	TRBJ1-1	TRBD1	TGTGCCAGCGCAAGAAGGGACAGGGGGAATACTGAAGCTTTCTTT	CASARRDRGNTEAFF
TRBV4-1	15	.	TRBJ2-3	.	TGCGCCAGCAGCCAAGATAGTGCTATCACAGATACGCAGTATTTT	CASSQDSAITDTQYF
TRBV4-3	14	few	TRBJ2-1	.	TGCGCCAGCAGCCAAGGCCAGTCTTACAATGAGCAGTTCTTC	CASSQGQSYNEQFF
TRBV11-2	16	many	TRBJ2-7	.	TGTGCCAGCAGCTGGAGCCCGTTGAGCCGCTCCTACGAGCAGTACTTC	CASSWSPLSRSYEQYF
TRBV20-1	16	few	TRBJ2-1	.	TGCAGTGCTACTTCACGACTGGCGGGGTCCTACAATGAGCAGTTCTTC	CSATSRLAGSYNEQFF
TRBV5-5	13	many	TRBJ2-5	.	TGTGCCAGCAGCTTTCCGGGGAAAGAGACCCAGTACTTC	CASSFPGKETQYF
TRBV6-4	15	few	TRBJ2-1	TRBD2	TGTGCCAGCAGGGGACTAGCGGGGTCCTACAATGAGCAGTTCTTC	CASRGLAGSYNEQFF
TRBV20-1	14	many	TRBJ1-2	.	TGCAGTGCTAGAGCTAGGGGGGGATACTATGGCTACACCTTC	CSARARGGYYGYTF